This T cell receptor beta chain derives from a study of cytomegalovirus exposure and HLA in healthy donors. Study context: Among roughly 190 million T cells, an earlier analysis found 95 million to 140 million unique TCR beta sequences.

Researchers ran the PCR with 60 Vbeta and 13 Jbeta primers. The repertoire was sequenced with immunoSEQ multiplex PCR; TCRdb's copy has only in-frame clones and lacks some. Of 140,000 to 150,000 clones in the sample, 60% to 85% are singletons; the top ten hold about 2%. V lost 5 bases, J lost 4 bases, and 20 bases lay in between. CDR1 is SGHTA, CDR2 FQGTGA, per germline. CDR3 length: 16 amino acids. Study-wide points: Analyzed later, association rates of TCRs varied across HLA loci, with DRB1 most and HLA-C fewest. Later analysis identified about 18,000 TCR beta sequences associated with HLA alleles, using a false discovery rate threshold of 0.05. V- and J-gene trimming of TCR beta was linked (in a later analysis) to a missense DCLRE1C variant.

In the case of this clone: The antigen remains undetermined.

The sequence was collected from a man aged 35 to 55 in good health and CMV-seronegative. The rearrangement joins TRBV7-3 to TRBJ1-2; D unresolved. The sequenced sample was PBMCs. CDR3 protein: CASSPSGGSSSYGYTF. CDR3 DNA sequence: TGTGCCAGCAGCCCCTCCGGTGGGAGTTCTAGCTATGGCTACACCTTC. Variable domain in full (rest from reference TRBV7-3 and TRBJ1-2): GAGVSQTPSNKVTEKGKYVELRCDPISGHTALYWYRQSLGQGPEFLIYFQGTGAADDSGLPNDRFFAVRPEGSVSTLKIQRTERGDSAVYLCASSPSGGSSSYGYTFGSGTRLTVV.